One and the same sample provided the 9 T cell receptor beta chains below, sequenced in a study of T-cell reconstitution after alpha-beta-depleted transplantation in children. Researchers prepared the TCRbeta library using unique molecular identifiers, the study reports. In TCRdb, the PCR reads were re-called with MiXCR into one record per CDR3 protein. The table includes about 610,000 distinct CDR3 sequences, over 9.5% detected once. This specimen was PBMCs from the stem cell graft donor, taken from the stem cell graft. The receptors here all came from a human donor who donated a stem cell graft to a child with acute myeloid leukemia.

The CDR3: CASSPGPRGTQYF. The CDR3 nucleotides are TGTGCCAGCAGCCCCGGACCCAGGGGAACGCAGTATTTT. The chain recombines TRBV5-6 with TRBJ2-3, with D perhaps TRBD1 (6 bases). Germline loops: CDR1 SGHDT, CDR2 YYEEEE. V was shortened by 4 bases and J by 9 bases, with 15 bases between the two germline ends. This CDR3 contains 13 residues.

This clonotype was detected many times. The V call is TRBV6-2 or TRBV6-3, the J call TRBJ2-7, with D possibly matching TRBD1 (5 bases). This CDR3 is 14 amino acids long. Per the germline V gene, CDR1 is MNHEY and CDR2 is SVGEGT. Trimming shortened V by 5 bases and J by 2 bases, and 13 bases separated the two germline ends. This CDR3 is CASSTRQPPYEQYF. In nucleotides, the CDR3 is TGTGCCAGCAGTACCCGACAGCCACCCTACGAGCAGTACTTC.

The chain couples TRBV19 to TRBJ1-2; 10 nucleotides line up with TRBD1. Unmatched junction bases numbered 9, after V lost 6 bases and J lost 5 bases. The length of the CDR3 is 15 residues. The germline gives CDR1 LNHDA, CDR2 SQIVND (reference sequence). CDR3 coding DNA: TGTGCCAGTAGACCTCCGGGACAGGGGAGATATGGCTACACCTTC. This gives the protein CASRPPGQGRYGYTF.

In its sample, this clonotype was seen many times. The genes are TRBV6-1 and TRBJ1-3, with 7 positions matching TRBD1. Trimming cost V 2 bases and J 4 bases; bases outside gene matches: 11. From germline, CDR1 is MNHNS and CDR2 SASEGT. CDR3 size: 17 residues. Written as DNA, the CDR3 is TGTGCCAGCAGTGAATTCATAGGGGGCGCAGGGGGAAACACCATATATTTT. This encodes CASSEFIGGAGGNTIYF.

The chain is built from TRBV19 and TRBJ2-1; D unresolved. V lost 0 bases to trimming and J lost 4 bases, with 13 bases between them. Per the germline V gene, CDR1 is LNHDA and CDR2 is SQIVND (reference sequence). The CDR3 is 16 residues long. The CDR3 region has the DNA TGTGCCAGTAGTATAGATCTTGGACGGGTATACAATGAGCAGTTCTTC. As protein: CASSIDLGRVYNEQFF. Supplemented by reference TRBV19 and TRBJ2-1, the full variable domain reads DGGITQSPKYLFRKEGQNVTLSCEQNLNHDAMYWYRQDPGQGLRLIYYSQIVNDFQKGDIAEGYSVSREKKESFPLTVTSAQKNPTAFYLCASSIDLGRVYNEQFFGPGTRLTVL.

This clonotype was observed many times. This chain joins TRBV12-3 or TRBV12-4 and TRBJ2-3, with no clear D. The CDR3 runs 13 residues. Trimming took 5 bases from V and 3 from J, leaving 9 bases between them. The CDR3 DNA is TGTGCCAGCAGTCGTCTGGGGACAGATACGCAGTATTTT. Translating gives CASSRLGTDTQYF.

This clonotype was seen ten or more times. This chain links TRBV20-1 with TRBJ2-1; D might be TRBD2 (6 bases). The CDR3 sequence is 15 residues long. Trimming removed 7 bases at V and 8 bases at J, with 24 bases between. Germline assignment: CDR1 DFQATT and CDR2 SNEGSKA (reference sequence). The CDR3 nucleotides are TGCAGTGTCTTCCATAGCGGTCTTGGGGCACATGAGCAGTTCTTC. It yields the protein CSVFHSGLGAHEQFF.

This clonotype was counted many times. The chain uses TRBV4-2 and TRBJ2-2; TRBD2 agrees at 10 bases. CDR3 length equals 18 residues. Germline V lookup: CDR1 LGHNA, CDR2 YNFKEQ. The V segment lost 1 base and the J segment 3 bases; nucleotides outside the gene matches: 8. This CDR3 is CASSQAGTSEIYTGELFF. The CDR3 region has the DNA TGTGCCAGCAGCCAAGCCGGGACTAGCGAGATATACACCGGGGAGCTGTTTTTT.

The CDR3 nucleotides are TGCAGTGCCCCAGAGATCGTAGGAACCGGGGAGCTGTTTTTT. It yields the protein CSAPEIVGTGELFF. The rearrangement links TRBV20-1 to TRBJ2-2; D gene uncertain. Trimming pared 6 bases from V and 5 bases from J, leaving 16 bases between. Germline assignment: CDR1 DFQATT and CDR2 SNEGSKA (reference sequence). This CDR3 contains 14 residues.